One TCR beta chain is described in this entry. Antigen: not known. From germline, CDR1 is LGHNA and CDR2 YSLEER. The length of the CDR3 is 14 residues. Deletions cut 0 bases from V and 9 bases from J, with 12 bases between. Original methodology: Owing to the provision of junction-only sequences devoid of quality scores by immunoSEQ, filtering differed. Generated by immunoSEQ multiplex PCR, the TCRdb table keeps only in-frame clones and is missing some. The V and J calls and clone size were taken over from that table, and D and trimming were inferred from the DNA. The sample holds about 1,800,000 clones; about 95% are singletons and the top ten take 0.95% to 1.5%. The sample is drawn from a study of shared clonotypes between healthy human individuals. The study's findings and limits: The study found about 5% of naive CD4 clonotypes shared across a handful of donors.

Cells designated naive CD8 were CD45RO-negative and were positively selected for CCR7, with terminally differentiated effector memory CD45RA+ cells excluded. Nashville, Tennessee was home to all donors, each a Caucasian adult. The chain joins TRBV4-3 to TRBJ2-4; D gene ambiguous. This TCR came from a man aged 18-30 years in good health. The sample was naive CD8+ T cells sorted from blood. CDR3 residues: CASSQDWNNGIQYF. The CDR3, as DNA: TGCGCCAGCAGCCAAGATTGGAACAATGGCATTCAGTACTTC.